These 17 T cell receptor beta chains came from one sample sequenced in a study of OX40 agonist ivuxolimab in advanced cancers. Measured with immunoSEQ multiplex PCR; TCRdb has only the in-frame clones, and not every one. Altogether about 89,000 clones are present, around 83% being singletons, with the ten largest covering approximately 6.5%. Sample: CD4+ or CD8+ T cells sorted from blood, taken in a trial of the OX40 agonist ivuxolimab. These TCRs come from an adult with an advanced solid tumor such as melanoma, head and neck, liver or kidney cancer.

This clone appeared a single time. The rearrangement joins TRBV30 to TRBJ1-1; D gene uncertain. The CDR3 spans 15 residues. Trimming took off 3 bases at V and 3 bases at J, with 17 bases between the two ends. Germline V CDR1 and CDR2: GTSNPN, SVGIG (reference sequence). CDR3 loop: CAWRGLTGWDTEAFF. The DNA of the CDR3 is TGTGCCTGGAGAGGCCTCACCGGTTGGGACACTGAAGCTTTCTTT.

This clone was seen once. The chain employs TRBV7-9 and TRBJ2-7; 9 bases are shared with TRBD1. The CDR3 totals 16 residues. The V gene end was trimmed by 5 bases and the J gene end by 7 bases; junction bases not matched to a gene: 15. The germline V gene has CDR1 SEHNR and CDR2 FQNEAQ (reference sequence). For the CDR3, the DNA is TGTGCCAGCAGCCCTCAAACGGGACAGGGTCTACGTGAGCAGTACTTC. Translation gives CASSPQTGQGLREQYF.

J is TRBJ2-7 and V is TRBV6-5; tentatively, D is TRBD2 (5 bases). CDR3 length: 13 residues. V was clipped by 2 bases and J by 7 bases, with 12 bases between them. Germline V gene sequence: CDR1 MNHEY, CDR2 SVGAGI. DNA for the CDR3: TGTGCCAGCAGTTACGTCGAGGGAGCGGAGCAGTACTTC. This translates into CASSYVEGAEQYF.

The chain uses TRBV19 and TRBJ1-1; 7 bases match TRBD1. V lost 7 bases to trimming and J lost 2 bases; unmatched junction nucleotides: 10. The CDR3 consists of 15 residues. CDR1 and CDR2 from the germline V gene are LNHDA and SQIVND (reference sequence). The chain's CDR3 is CASTIVAGGNTEAFF. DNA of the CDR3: TGTGCCAGTACTATCGTGGCAGGGGGAAACACTGAAGCTTTCTTT.

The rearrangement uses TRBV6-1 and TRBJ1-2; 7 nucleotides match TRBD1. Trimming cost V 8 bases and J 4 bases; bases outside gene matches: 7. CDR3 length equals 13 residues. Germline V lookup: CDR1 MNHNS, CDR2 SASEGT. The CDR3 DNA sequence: TGTGCCAGCCTGGAAGGGGGCGTCTATGGCTACACCTTC. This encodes CASLEGGVYGYTF.

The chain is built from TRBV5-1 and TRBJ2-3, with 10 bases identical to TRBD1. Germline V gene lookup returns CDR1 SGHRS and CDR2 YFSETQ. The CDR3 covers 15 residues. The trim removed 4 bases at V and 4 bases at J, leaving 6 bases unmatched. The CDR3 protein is CASSVRDRGSDTQYF. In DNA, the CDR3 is TGCGCCAGCAGCGTCCGGGACAGGGGTTCAGATACGCAGTATTTT.

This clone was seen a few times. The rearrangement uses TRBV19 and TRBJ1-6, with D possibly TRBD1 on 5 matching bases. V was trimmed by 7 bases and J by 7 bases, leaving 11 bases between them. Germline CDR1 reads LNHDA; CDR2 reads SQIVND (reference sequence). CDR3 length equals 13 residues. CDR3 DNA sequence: TGTGCCAGTATGGGGCAGAGCAATTCACCCCTCCACTTT. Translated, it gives CASMGQSNSPLHF.

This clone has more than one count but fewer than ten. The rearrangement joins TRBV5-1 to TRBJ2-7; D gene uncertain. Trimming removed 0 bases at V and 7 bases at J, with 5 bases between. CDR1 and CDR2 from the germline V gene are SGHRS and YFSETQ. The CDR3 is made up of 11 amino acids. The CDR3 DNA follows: TGCGCCAGCAGCTTGGTGGGAGAGCAGTACTTC. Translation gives CASSLVGEQYF.

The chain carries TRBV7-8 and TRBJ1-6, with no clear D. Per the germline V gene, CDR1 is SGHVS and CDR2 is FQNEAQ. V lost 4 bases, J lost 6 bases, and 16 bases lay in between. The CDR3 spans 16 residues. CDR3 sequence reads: CASSSRGAASNSPLHF. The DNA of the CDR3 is TGTGCCAGCAGCTCCCGAGGAGCGGCAAGTAATTCACCCCTCCACTTT.

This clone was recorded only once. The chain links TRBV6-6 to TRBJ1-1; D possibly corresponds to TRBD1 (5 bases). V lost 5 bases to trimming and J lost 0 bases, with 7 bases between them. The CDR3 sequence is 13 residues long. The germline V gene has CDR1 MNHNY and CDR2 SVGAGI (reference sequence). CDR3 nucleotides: TGTGCCAGCAGTCGAGGGGTGAACACTGAAGCTTTCTTT. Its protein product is CASSRGVNTEAFF.

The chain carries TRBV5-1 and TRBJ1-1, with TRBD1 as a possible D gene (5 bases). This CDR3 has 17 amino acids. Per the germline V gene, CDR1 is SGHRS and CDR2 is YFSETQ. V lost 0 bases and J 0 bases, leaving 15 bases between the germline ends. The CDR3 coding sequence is TGCGCCAGCAGCTTGGCAGGAATGGGGGGAATGAACACTGAAGCTTTCTTT. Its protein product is CASSLAGMGGMNTEAFF. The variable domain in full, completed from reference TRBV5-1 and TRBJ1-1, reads KAGVTQTPRYLIKTRGQQVTLSCSPISGHRSVSWYQQTPGQGLQFLFEYFSETQRNKGNFPGRFSGRQFSNSRSEMNVSTLELGDSALYLCASSLAGMGGMNTEAFFGQGTRLTVV.

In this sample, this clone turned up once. The CDR3 DNA is TGTGCCAGCAGCTTTACGCGTACAGATACGCAGTATTTT. Amino acids: CASSFTRTDTQYF. V gene TRBV11-3 combines with J gene TRBJ2-3; D is unresolved. Germline values: CDR1 SGHNT, CDR2 YENEEA. CDR3 size: 13 residues. V was trimmed by 3 bases and J by 3 bases, leaving 7 bases between them.

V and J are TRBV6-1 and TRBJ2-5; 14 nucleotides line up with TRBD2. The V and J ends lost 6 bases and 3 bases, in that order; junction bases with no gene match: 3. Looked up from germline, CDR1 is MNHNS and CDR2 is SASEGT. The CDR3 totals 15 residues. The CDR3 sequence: CASRETSGREETQYF. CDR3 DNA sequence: TGTGCCAGCAGAGAGACTAGCGGGAGGGAAGAGACCCAGTACTTC.

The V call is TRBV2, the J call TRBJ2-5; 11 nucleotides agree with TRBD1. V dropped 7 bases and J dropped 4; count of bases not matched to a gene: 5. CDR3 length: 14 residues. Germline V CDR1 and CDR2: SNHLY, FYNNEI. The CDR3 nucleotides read TGTGCCAGCAAGAGGACAGGGGGCCGAGAGACCCAGTACTTC. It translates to CASKRTGGRETQYF.

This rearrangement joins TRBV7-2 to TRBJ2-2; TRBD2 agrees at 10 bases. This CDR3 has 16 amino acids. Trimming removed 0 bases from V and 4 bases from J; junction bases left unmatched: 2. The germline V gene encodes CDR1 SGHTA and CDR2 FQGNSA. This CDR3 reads CASSLALAGVTGELFF. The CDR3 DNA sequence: TGTGCCAGCAGCTTAGCGCTAGCGGGAGTCACCGGGGAGCTGTTTTTT.

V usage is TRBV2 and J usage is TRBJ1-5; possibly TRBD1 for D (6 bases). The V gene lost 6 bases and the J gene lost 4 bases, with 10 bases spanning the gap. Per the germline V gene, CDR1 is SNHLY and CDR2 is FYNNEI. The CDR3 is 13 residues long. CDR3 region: CASRQGMNQPQHF. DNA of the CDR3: TGTGCCAGCAGGCAGGGGATGAATCAGCCCCAGCATTTT. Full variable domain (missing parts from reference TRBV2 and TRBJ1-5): EPEVTQTPSHQVTQMGQEVILRCVPISNHLYFYWYRQILGQKVEFLVSFYNNEISEKSEIFDDQFSVERPDGSNFTLKIRSTKLEDSAMYFCASRQGMNQPQHFGDGTRLSIL.

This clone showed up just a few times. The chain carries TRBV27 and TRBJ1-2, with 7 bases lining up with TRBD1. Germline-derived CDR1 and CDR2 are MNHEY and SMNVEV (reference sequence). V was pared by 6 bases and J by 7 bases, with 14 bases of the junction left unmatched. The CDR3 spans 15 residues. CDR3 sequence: CASSRKPTGIVGYTF. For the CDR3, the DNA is TGTGCCAGCAGCCGAAAACCGACAGGGATTGTTGGCTACACCTTC.